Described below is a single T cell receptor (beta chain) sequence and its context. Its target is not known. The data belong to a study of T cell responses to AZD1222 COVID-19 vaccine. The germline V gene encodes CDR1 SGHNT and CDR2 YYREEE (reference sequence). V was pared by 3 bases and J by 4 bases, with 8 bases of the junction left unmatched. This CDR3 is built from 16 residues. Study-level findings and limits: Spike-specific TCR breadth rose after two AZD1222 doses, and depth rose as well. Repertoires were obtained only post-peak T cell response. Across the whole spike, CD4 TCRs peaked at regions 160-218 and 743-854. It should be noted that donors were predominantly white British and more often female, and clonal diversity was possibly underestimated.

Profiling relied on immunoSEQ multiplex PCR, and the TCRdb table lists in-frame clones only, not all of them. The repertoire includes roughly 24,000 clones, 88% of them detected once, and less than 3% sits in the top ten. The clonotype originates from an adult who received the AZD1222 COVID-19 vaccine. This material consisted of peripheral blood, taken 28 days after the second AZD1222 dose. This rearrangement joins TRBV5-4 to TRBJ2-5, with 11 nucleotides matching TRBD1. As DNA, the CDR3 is TGTGCCAGCAGCTCGGAACCGGGACAGGGGGGAGAGACCCAGTACTTC. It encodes CASSSEPGQGGETQYF.